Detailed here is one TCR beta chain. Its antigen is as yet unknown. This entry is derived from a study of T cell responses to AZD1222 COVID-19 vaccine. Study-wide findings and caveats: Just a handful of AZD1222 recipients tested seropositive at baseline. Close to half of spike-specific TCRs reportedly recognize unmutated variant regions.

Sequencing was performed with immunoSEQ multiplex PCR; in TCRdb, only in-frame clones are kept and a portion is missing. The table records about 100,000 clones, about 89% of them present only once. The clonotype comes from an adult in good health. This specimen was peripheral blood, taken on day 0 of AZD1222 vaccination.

This CDR3 reads CASSLTVNTEAFF. CDR3 nucleotide sequence: TGCGCCAGCAGCTTGACAGTGAACACTGAAGCTTTCTTT. The chain recombines TRBV5-1 with TRBJ1-1; D remains ambiguous. Germline V gene data show CDR1 as SGHRS and CDR2 as YFSETQ. The CDR3 runs to 13 residues. Between the trimmed V and J ends, which lost 1 base and 0 bases, there was a span of 4 bases.